The 19 T cell receptor beta chains below were found in one sample sequenced in a study of blood T cell repertoires in COVID-19. TCRdb's table, derived via immunoSEQ multiplex PCR, lists solely in-frame clones and lacks some. The sample includes about 220,000 clones, approximately 85% seen only once; the top ten take about 2.5%. Sequenced material: peripheral blood. The receptors were gathered from a woman in her sixties or seventies with COVID-19, enrolled during active disease.

This clone was found once. The chain links TRBV6-5 to TRBJ2-2; 7 bases align to TRBD1. CDR1 MNHEY and CDR2 SVGAGI come from the germline V gene. Germline trimming cut 6 bases from V and 6 bases from J; bases unmatched to any gene: 10. The length of the CDR3 is 15 residues. CDR3: CASRQSGGSPGELFF. As DNA, the CDR3 is TGTGCCAGCAGGCAATCAGGGGGTTCCCCCGGGGAGCTGTTTTTT.

This clone was detected only a few times. The chain carries TRBV7-2 and TRBJ2-1; tentatively, D is TRBD2 (6 bases). Per the germline V gene, CDR1 is SGHTA and CDR2 is FQGNSA. V was pared by 4 bases and J by 5 bases, with 12 bases between. The length of the CDR3 is 14 residues. The DNA of the CDR3 is TGTGCCAGCAGCTCTCGTTGGGGGGACAATGAGCAGTTCTTC. This encodes CASSSRWGDNEQFF.

This chain connects TRBV6-1 to TRBJ1-2, with D tentatively TRBD1 (5 bases). Germline-derived CDR1 and CDR2 are MNHNS and SASEGT. This CDR3 region has 13 residues. V lost 3 bases to trimming and J lost 3 bases, with 8 bases between them. In DNA form, the CDR3 reads TGTGCCAGCAGTGACGGCAGGGACTATGGCTACACCTTC. Protein: CASSDGRDYGYTF.

The chain uses TRBV7-9 and TRBJ2-7; maybe TRBD1 (5 bases). Trimming removed 6 bases at V and 0 bases at J, with 15 bases between. The germline V gene encodes CDR1 SEHNR and CDR2 FQNEAQ (reference sequence). The CDR3 loop spans 15 amino acids. CDR3: CASRDQTESSYEQYF. As DNA, the CDR3 is TGTGCCAGCAGGGACCAGACAGAGAGCTCCTACGAGCAGTACTTC. The variable domain in full, with the rest retrieved from reference TRBV7-9 and TRBJ2-7, is DTGVSQNPRHKITKRGQNVTFRCDPISEHNRLYWYRQTLGQGPEFLTYFQNEAQLEKSRLLSDRFSAERPKGSFSTLEIQRTEQGDSAMYLCASRDQTESSYEQYFGPGTRLTVT.

The chain has TRBV20-1 and TRBJ2-5, with D unclear. The CDR3 is 11 residues long. Looked up from germline, CDR1 is DFQATT and CDR2 is SNEGSKA (reference sequence). V gave up 3 bases and J gave up 1 base, with 3 bases separating them. CDR3 residues: CSASIQETQYF. The CDR3 DNA reads TGCAGTGCTAGCATCCAAGAGACCCAGTACTTC.

The V call is TRBV19, the J call TRBJ1-2; no firm D call. This CDR3 contains 15 residues. The V and J ends lost 5 bases and 5 bases respectively, with 18 bases between them. Germline loops: CDR1 LNHDA, CDR2 SQIVND (reference sequence). DNA of the CDR3: TGTGCCAGTAGTGGGGAGGGTTCCGTTCCTTATGGCTACACCTTC. Its translation: CASSGEGSVPYGYTF.

The rearrangement links TRBV19 to TRBJ1-5; D not resolved. Trimming shortened V by 4 bases and J by 0 bases, and 19 bases separated the two germline ends. This CDR3 region has 18 residues. Looked up from germline, CDR1 is LNHDA and CDR2 is SQIVND (reference sequence). In DNA, the CDR3 is TGTGCCAGTAGTAAAATCGCGGCGGGAGACTATAGCAATCAGCCCCAGCATTTT. The encoded protein is CASSKIAAGDYSNQPQHF.

DNA for the CDR3: TGTGCCAGCAGTTTTATGGGGGGGATCGGTGAAAAACTGTTTTTT. This codes for CASSFMGGIGEKLFF. The gene calls are TRBV27 and TRBJ1-4; possible D gene TRBD1, 5 bases. The germline V gene encodes CDR1 MNHEY and CDR2 SMNVEV (reference sequence). The ends were cut back, 3 bases at V and 7 bases at J, with 15 bases in the middle. CDR3 size: 15 residues.

V usage is TRBV6-1 and J usage is TRBJ2-7; 10 bases fit TRBD2. The CDR3 runs to 18 residues. CDR1 is MNHNS and CDR2 is SASEGT in the germline V gene. The V and J ends lost 2 bases and 3 bases, in that order; junction bases with no gene match: 13. The CDR3 DNA is TGTGCCAGCAGTGAACTAGCGGGAGATATACTAATCTACTACGAGCAGTACTTC. It yields the protein CASSELAGDILIYYEQYF.

This clone was found a few times. This rearrangement joins TRBV27 to TRBJ1-6, with TRBD1 identical over 12 bases. This CDR3 has 16 amino acids. The J segment lost 10 bases and the V segment lost 2 bases, leaving 6 bases of the junction unmatched. The germline V gene has CDR1 MNHEY and CDR2 SMNVEV (reference sequence). This CDR3 is CASSLGWDRGLSPLHF. The CDR3 nucleotides read TGTGCCAGCAGTTTAGGGTGGGACAGGGGGCTATCACCCCTCCACTTT.

The chain combines TRBV25-1 with TRBJ2-1; 8 bases agree with TRBD2. With 5 bases clipped from V and 6 bases from J, the junction kept 9 bases outside the gene matches. This CDR3 has 15 amino acids. Germline V gene sequence: CDR1 MGHDK, CDR2 SYGVNS. The DNA of the CDR3 is TGTGCCAGCAGTCGGACTAGCCCGATACTCAATGAGCAGTTCTTC. Residues: CASSRTSPILNEQFF.

The CDR3 region is CASSVEQNTEAFF. The CDR3 DNA follows: TGTGCCAGCAGCGTAGAACAGAACACTGAAGCTTTCTTT. The rearrangement uses TRBV9 and TRBJ1-1; D is unclear. The CDR3 runs 13 residues. Between the trimmed V and J ends, which lost 0 bases and 1 base, there was a span of 4 bases. Germline CDR1 reads SGDLS; CDR2 reads YYNGEE. The full variable domain, with the rest looked up from reference TRBV9 and TRBJ1-1, is DSGVTQTPKHLITATGQRVTLRCSPRSGDLSVYWYQQSLDQGLQFLIQYYNGEERAKGNILERFSAQQFPDLHSELNLSSLELGDSALYFCASSVEQNTEAFFGQGTRLTVV.

This clone was seen once. The CDR3 nucleotides are TGTGCCAGCAGCCAAGATCGGACAGCCCTCGGCTACACCTTC. Translation gives CASSQDRTALGYTF. V is TRBV4-2 and J is TRBJ1-2, with D possibly matching TRBD1 (6 bases). The CDR3 totals 14 residues. Germline V lookup: CDR1 LGHNA, CDR2 YNFKEQ. V lost 0 bases, J lost 8 bases, and 13 bases lay in between.

The chain couples TRBV7-6 to TRBJ1-3, with D possibly matching TRBD1 (6 bases). The CDR3 loop spans 15 amino acids. Germline V gene data show CDR1 as SGHVS and CDR2 as FNYEAQ. V shed 1 base and J shed 2 bases, with 9 bases lying between them. CDR3 coding DNA: TGTGCCAGCAGCTTAGTTGGACAGACTGGAAACACCATATATTTT. Translation gives CASSLVGQTGNTIYF.

The chain employs TRBV11-1 and TRBJ2-5, with 9 bases lining up with TRBD1. The CDR3 has 14 amino acids. Germline CDR1 reads SGHAT; CDR2 reads FQDESV (reference sequence). After removal of 6 bases from V and 5 bases from J, the junction contained 7 bases not matched to a gene. CDR3 residues: CASRDTGGRETQYF. CDR3 DNA: TGTGCCAGCAGGGATACAGGGGGCCGGGAGACCCAGTACTTC.

This chain uses TRBV6-6 with TRBJ2-1; 11 nucleotides agree with TRBD2. This CDR3 region has 14 residues. V trimming: 6 bases; J trimming: 9 bases; junction bases outside the gene matches: 7. Germline values: CDR1 MNHNY, CDR2 SVGAGI (reference sequence). CDR3 in amino acids: CASRDSGRAVEQFF. The CDR3, as DNA: TGTGCCAGCAGGGATAGCGGGAGGGCGGTTGAGCAGTTCTTC.

The chain recombines TRBV7-3 with TRBJ2-1, with D perhaps matching TRBD1 (6 bases). Trimming removed 4 bases at V and 3 bases at J, with 13 bases between. This CDR3 has 15 residues. Germline V CDR1 and CDR2: SGHTA, FQGTGA. Here the CDR3 reads CASSSQGSGYNEQFF. CDR3 DNA sequence: TGTGCCAGCAGCTCACAGGGATCGGGCTACAATGAGCAGTTCTTC.

Concerning this clone itself: Other DNA variants within this sample encode the same CDR3. V gene TRBV7-6 combines with J gene TRBJ2-1; tentative D call: TRBD2 (5 bases). Trimming took 0 bases from V and 4 from J, leaving 10 bases between them. Germline V CDR1 and CDR2: SGHVS, FNYEAQ. The CDR3 runs 15 residues. The CDR3 DNA reads TGTGCCAGCAGCTTAGCGAGCGGCCCGTACAATGAGCAGTTCTTC. It translates to CASSLASGPYNEQFF.

In DNA form, the CDR3 reads TGTGCCAGCAGTGAATTAGCCCAGTCGGGGGAGCAGTACTTC. Its protein is CASSELAQSGEQYF. This chain links TRBV6-1 with TRBJ2-7; a possible D gene is TRBD2 (5 bases). The germline gives CDR1 MNHNS, CDR2 SASEGT. Trimming took off 2 bases at V and 7 bases at J, with 15 bases between the two ends. There are 14 residues in the CDR3.